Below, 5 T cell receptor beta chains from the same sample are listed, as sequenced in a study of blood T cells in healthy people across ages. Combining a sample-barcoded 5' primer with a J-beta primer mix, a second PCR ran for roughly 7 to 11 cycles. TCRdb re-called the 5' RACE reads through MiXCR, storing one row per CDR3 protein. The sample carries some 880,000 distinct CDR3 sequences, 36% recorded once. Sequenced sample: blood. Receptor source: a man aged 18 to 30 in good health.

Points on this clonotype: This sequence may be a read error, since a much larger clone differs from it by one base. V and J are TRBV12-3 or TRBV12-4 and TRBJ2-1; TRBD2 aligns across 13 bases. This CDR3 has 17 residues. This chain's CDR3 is CASSIRLAGGPYNKQFF. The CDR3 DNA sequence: TGTGCCAGCAGTATCAGACTAGCGGGGGGCCCATACAATAAGCAGTTCTTC.

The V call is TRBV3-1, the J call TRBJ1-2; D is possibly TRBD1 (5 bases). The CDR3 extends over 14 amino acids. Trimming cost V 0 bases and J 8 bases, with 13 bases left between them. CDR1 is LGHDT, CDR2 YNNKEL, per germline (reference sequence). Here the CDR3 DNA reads TGTGCCAGCAGCCAAGAGGCCGGTTCAGGGGGCTACACCTTC. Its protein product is CASSQEAGSGGYTF.

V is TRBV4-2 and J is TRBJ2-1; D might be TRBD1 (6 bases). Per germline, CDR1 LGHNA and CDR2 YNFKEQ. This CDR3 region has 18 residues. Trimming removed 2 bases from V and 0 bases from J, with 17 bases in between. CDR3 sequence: CASSQRKRGMSSYNEQFF. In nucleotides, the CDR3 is TGTGCCAGCAGCCAAAGAAAAAGGGGGATGAGCTCCTACAATGAGCAGTTCTTC.

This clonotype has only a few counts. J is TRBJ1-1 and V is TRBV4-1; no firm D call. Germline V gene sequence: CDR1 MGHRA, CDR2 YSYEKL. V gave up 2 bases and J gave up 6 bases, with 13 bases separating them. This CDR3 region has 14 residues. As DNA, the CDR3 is TGCGCCAGCAGCCAAAGGAACGCGGAGGCTGAAGCTTTCTTT. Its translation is CASSQRNAEAEAFF.

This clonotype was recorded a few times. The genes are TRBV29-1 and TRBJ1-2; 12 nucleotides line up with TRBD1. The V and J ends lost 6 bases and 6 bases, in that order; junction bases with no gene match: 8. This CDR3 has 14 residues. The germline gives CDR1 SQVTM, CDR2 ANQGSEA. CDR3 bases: TGCAGCGTCCCGGAGGGACAGGGGGCGCATGGCTACACCTTC. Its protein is CSVPEGQGAHGYTF.